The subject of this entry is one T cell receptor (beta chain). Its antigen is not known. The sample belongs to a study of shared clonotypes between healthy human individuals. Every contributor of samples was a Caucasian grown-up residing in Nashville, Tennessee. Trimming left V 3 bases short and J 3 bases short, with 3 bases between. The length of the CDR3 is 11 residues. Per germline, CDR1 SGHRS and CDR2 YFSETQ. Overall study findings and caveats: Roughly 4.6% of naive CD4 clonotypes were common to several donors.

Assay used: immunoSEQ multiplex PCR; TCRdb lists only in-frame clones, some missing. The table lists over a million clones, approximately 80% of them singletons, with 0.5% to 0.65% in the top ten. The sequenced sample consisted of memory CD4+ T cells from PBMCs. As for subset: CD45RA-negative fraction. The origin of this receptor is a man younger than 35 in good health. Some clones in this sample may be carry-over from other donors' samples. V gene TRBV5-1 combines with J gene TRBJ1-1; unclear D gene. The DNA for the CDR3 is TGCGCCAGCAGCTCGGACACTGAAGCTTTCTTT. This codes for CASSSDTEAFF.